Following are 24 T cell receptor beta chains from one sample sequenced in a study of early T cells in non-severe SARS-CoV-2 infection. MiXCR, run by TCRdb on the 5' RACE reads, gives a single entry per CDR3 protein. Of almost 45,000 distinct CDR3 sequences in the sample, 5.5% to 6.5% were seen once. Sample: whole blood. These receptors came from an adult who was a healthcare worker with PCR-confirmed SARS-CoV-2 infection or an uninfected control (not recorded which).

This chain joins TRBV9 and TRBJ2-2; either TRBD1 or TRBD2 may supply D (6 bases each). The V end lost 0 bases, the J end lost 6 bases, and 18 bases lay between the germline ends. The CDR3 runs 17 residues. The germline V gene has CDR1 SGDLS and CDR2 YYNGEE. The CDR3 sequence is CASSVEWGALGAGELFF. The CDR3 bases are TGTGCCAGCAGCGTAGAATGGGGGGCCCTCGGGGCCGGGGAGCTGTTTTTT.

The table lists this clonotype with a few counts. The chain is built from TRBV7-9 and TRBJ1-1, with D unclear. The length of the CDR3 is 13 residues. The V end was cut by 3 bases, the J end by 4 bases, with 9 bases between. Germline lookup yields CDR1 SEHNR and CDR2 FQNEAQ (reference sequence). CDR3 DNA sequence: TGTGCCAGCAGCTTTGTAGGTTTCACTGAAGCTTTCTTT. It translates to CASSFVGFTEAFF.

This clonotype has at least ten counts. The chain uses TRBV30 and TRBJ2-7, with no clear D. In germline, CDR1 is GTSNPN, CDR2 SVGIG (reference sequence). Deletions cut 4 bases from V and 1 base from J, with 11 bases between. The length of the CDR3 is 13 residues. CDR3 in amino acids: CAWKAFFSYEQYF. The CDR3 DNA reads TGTGCCTGGAAGGCCTTTTTTTCCTACGAGCAGTACTTC.

Only a few counts were recorded for this clonotype. The rearrangement uses TRBV5-4 and TRBJ2-6; 7 bases fit TRBD1. The CDR3 runs 14 residues. The germline gives CDR1 SGHNT, CDR2 YYREEE (reference sequence). V dropped 3 bases and J dropped 10; count of bases not matched to a gene: 7. The CDR3 DNA reads TGTGCCAGCAGCTACTCGACAGGGAATAACGTCCTGACTTTC. Its translation: CASSYSTGNNVLTF.

There are many counts of this clonotype. The chain combines TRBV9 with TRBJ1-3, with D unclear. Trimming took off 4 bases at V and 8 bases at J, with 10 bases between the two ends. This CDR3 is built from 12 residues. The germline V gene encodes CDR1 SGDLS and CDR2 YYNGEE. The CDR3 here is CASSRLDHTIYF. The CDR3 bases are TGTGCCAGCAGCCGGCTAGACCACACCATATATTTT.

This chain joins TRBV5-1 and TRBJ1-5; D is uncertain. Trimming pared 1 base from V and 5 bases from J, leaving 7 bases between. Per the germline V gene, CDR1 is SGHRS and CDR2 is YFSETQ. CDR3 length: 13 residues. Here the CDR3 DNA reads TGCGCCAGCAGCTTGAGAGGTTATCAGCCCCAGCATTTT. This encodes CASSLRGYQPQHF. The full variable domain, rest sourced from reference TRBV5-1 and TRBJ1-5, is KAGVTQTPRYLIKTRGQQVTLSCSPISGHRSVSWYQQTPGQGLQFLFEYFSETQRNKGNFPGRFSGRQFSNSRSEMNVSTLELGDSALYLCASSLRGYQPQHFGDGTRLSIL.

This clonotype was counted many times. This rearrangement joins TRBV12-2 to TRBJ2-1; TRBD1, the D gene given by the table, was not confirmed from the DNA. TRBV12-2 is deemed a pseudogene. This CDR3 has 16 residues. The DNA of the CDR3 is TGTGCAAGTCGACCCAACCAGGGGCCGACCGACGGTGAGCAGTTCTTC. As protein: CASRPNQGPTDGEQFF.

This clonotype was counted at least ten times. The chain couples TRBV6-2 or TRBV6-3 to TRBJ2-1; 14 bases align to TRBD2. The CDR3 extends over 16 amino acids. Germline assignment: CDR1 MNHEY and CDR2 SVGEGT. Germline trimming cut 4 bases from V and 7 bases from J; bases unmatched to any gene: 6. As DNA, the CDR3 is TGTGCCAGCAGTTCCAGACTAGCGGGGGGGAAAAATGAGCAGTTCTTC. It yields the protein CASSSRLAGGKNEQFF.

The genes are TRBV9 and TRBJ2-3, with 8 bases lining up with TRBD2. Germline CDR1 and CDR2: SGDLS and YYNGEE. J lost 2 bases, V lost 3 bases, and 2 bases had no gene match. The CDR3 covers 14 residues. CDR3 loop: CASSALADTDTQYF. The CDR3 DNA sequence: TGTGCCAGCAGCGCACTAGCGGACACAGATACGCAGTATTTT.

At least ten counts were recorded for this clonotype. The gene calls are TRBV29-1 and TRBJ2-1, with D tentatively TRBD1 or TRBD2 (6 bases each). Germline values: CDR1 SQVTM, CDR2 ANQGSEA. CDR3 length: 15 residues. Trimming cost V 2 bases and J 6 bases, with 17 bases left between them. CDR3 sequence: CSVETFWGASNEQFF. CDR3 nucleotide sequence: TGCAGCGTTGAAACCTTCTGGGGGGCGTCCAATGAGCAGTTCTTC.

The genes are TRBV18 and TRBJ2-1, with D unclear. The germline V gene encodes CDR1 KGHSH and CDR2 LQKENI. V lost 3 bases and J 5 bases, leaving 8 bases between the germline ends. The CDR3 extends over 13 amino acids. The CDR3 sequence: CASSPDENNEQFF. The CDR3 nucleotides are TGTGCCAGCTCACCTGACGAAAACAATGAGCAGTTCTTC. The full variable domain, rest sourced from reference TRBV18 and TRBJ2-1, is NAGVMQNPRHLVRRRGQEARLRCSPMKGHSHVYWYRQLPEEGLKFMVYLQKENIIDESGMPKERFSAEFPKEGPSILRIQQVVRGDSAAYFCASSPDENNEQFFGPGTRLTVL.

This clonotype has ten or more counts. The chain couples TRBV28 to TRBJ1-5, with 7 bases identical to TRBD1. This CDR3 comprises 16 residues. V dropped 4 bases and J dropped 3; count of bases not matched to a gene: 9. The V gene's germline CDR1 is MDHEN and CDR2 SYDVKM. In DNA, the CDR3 is TGTGCCAGCAGTTCCTCCCACAGGGGCCTCAATCAGCCCCAGCATTTT. It is translated as CASSSSHRGLNQPQHF.

This clonotype was seen only a few times. The chain is built from TRBV6-5 and TRBJ2-5, with TRBD2 identical over 11 bases. Germline CDR1 MNHEY, CDR2 SVGAGI. The V gene end was trimmed by 6 bases and the J gene end by 2 bases; junction bases not matched to a gene: 5. This CDR3 is 15 amino acids long. The chain's CDR3 is CASSPGLAVQETQYF. The CDR3 bases are TGTGCCAGCAGCCCGGGACTAGCGGTTCAAGAGACCCAGTACTTC.

This clonotype has more than one count but fewer than ten. This chain uses TRBV6-6 with TRBJ2-5, with D hard to call. The germline gives CDR1 MNHNY, CDR2 SVGAGI (reference sequence). The V end lost 4 bases, the J end lost 7 bases, and 10 bases lay between the germline ends. The CDR3 runs to 12 residues. CDR3 residues: CASSSQGGTQYF. CDR3 bases: TGTGCCAGCAGTTCCCAAGGCGGGACCCAGTACTTC.

This clonotype was seen ten or more times. The chain carries TRBV5-5 and TRBJ1-2; D perhaps matches TRBD1 (5 bases). CDR3 length: 14 residues. The germline CDR1 and CDR2 sequences are SGHKS and YYEKEE (reference sequence). Trimming pared 3 bases from V and 7 bases from J, leaving 16 bases between. In DNA form, the CDR3 reads TGTGCCAGCAGCTCCGGGACTAAATCGTTTGGCTACACCTTC. It yields the protein CASSSGTKSFGYTF.

At least ten counts were recorded for this clonotype. The chain uses TRBV28 and TRBJ2-5, with D perhaps TRBD2 (7 bases). This CDR3 region has 15 residues. V was shortened by 6 bases and J by 1 base, with 15 bases between the two germline ends. Germline lookup yields CDR1 MDHEN and CDR2 SYDVKM. The CDR3 is CASRGGGQGQETQYF. The CDR3 nucleotides read TGTGCCAGCAGAGGGGGGGGGCAGGGCCAAGAGACCCAGTACTTC.

This clonotype was seen ten or more times. The chain combines TRBV5-6 with TRBJ2-3; maybe TRBD2 (6 bases). The germline CDR1 and CDR2 sequences are SGHDT and YYEEEE. The CDR3 has 18 residues. Trimming cost V 1 base and J 2 bases, with 20 bases left between them. The CDR3 reads CASSLKGQRATTTDTQYF. CDR3 coding DNA: TGTGCCAGCAGCTTGAAAGGGCAGCGGGCAACTACCACAGATACGCAGTATTTT.

This clonotype was seen at least ten times. This chain uses TRBV14 with TRBJ2-7; maybe TRBD1 (6 bases). The V and J ends lost 4 bases and 2 bases respectively, with 12 bases between them. The CDR3 has 14 residues. Germline-derived CDR1 and CDR2 are SGHDN and FVKESK. The CDR3 reads CASSLGQFTYEQYF. CDR3 coding DNA: TGTGCCAGCAGCCTCGGACAGTTTACCTACGAGCAGTACTTC.

This clonotype was detected many times. This chain links TRBV7-9 with TRBJ2-1; the match to TRBD1 covers 9 bases. This CDR3 spans 16 amino acids. V lost 2 bases to trimming and J lost 6 bases; unmatched junction nucleotides: 8. From germline, CDR1 is SEHNR and CDR2 FQNEAQ (reference sequence). The CDR3 sequence: CASSLYAGTGINEQFF. As DNA, the CDR3 is TGTGCCAGCAGCTTATATGCCGGGACAGGGATCAATGAGCAGTTCTTC.

This clonotype was detected ten times or more. The chain is built from TRBV7-9 and TRBJ2-3; tentatively, D is TRBD2 (5 bases). The CDR3 length is 14 residues. Trimming took off 2 bases at V and 5 bases at J, with 11 bases between the two ends. The V gene's germline CDR1 is SEHNR and CDR2 FQNEAQ (reference sequence). CDR3 sequence reads: CASSLRETGDTQYF. CDR3 sequence (DNA): TGTGCCAGCAGCTTAAGGGAGACGGGAGATACGCAGTATTTT.

Only a few counts were recorded for this clonotype. DNA of the CDR3: TGTGCCAGCAGTCGAACCTCGGGCAGGGGGCTTGGAGATACGCAGTATTTT. It is translated as CASSRTSGRGLGDTQYF. This rearrangement joins TRBV2 to TRBJ2-3, with 8 bases that match TRBD1. This CDR3 has 17 amino acids. Per the germline V gene, CDR1 is SNHLY and CDR2 is FYNNEI. V shed 5 bases and J 5 bases; nucleotides not matched to a gene: 15.

In regard to this clonotype: Its ends do not fully match the called genes, so a read error is possible. The rearrangement joins TRBV6-2 or TRBV6-3 to TRBJ1-1, with D possibly matching TRBD1 (5 bases). Germline values: CDR1 MNHEY, CDR2 SVGEGT. This CDR3 has 13 residues. The CDR3: CASGYRDNTEAFF. Here the CDR3 DNA reads TGTGCCAGCGGTTACCGGGACAACACTGAAGCTTTCTTT.

This clonotype was seen ten or more times. The gene calls are TRBV20-1 and TRBJ2-3; the D gene is possibly TRBD1 (5 bases). This CDR3 has 14 residues. V was trimmed by 6 bases and J by 0 bases, leaving 13 bases between them. Germline V gene data show CDR1 as DFQATT and CDR2 as SNEGSKA (reference sequence). In DNA form, the CDR3 reads TGCAGTGCGCAACAGGTGGTTAGCACAGATACGCAGTATTTT. Its translation is CSAQQVVSTDTQYF.

This clonotype was recorded a few times. The V gene is TRBV7-3, the J gene TRBJ2-7; D could derive from TRBD1 or TRBD2 (6 bases each). Between the trimmed V and J ends, which lost 1 base and 5 bases, there was a span of 12 bases. CDR3 length equals 14 residues. CDR1 SGHTA and CDR2 FQGTGA come from the germline V gene. CDR3 DNA: TGTGCCAGCAGCTTAAGGGGGCGCGGGGACGAGCAGTACTTC. Its protein is CASSLRGRGDEQYF.